The sequence of this T cell receptor (beta chain) was determined in a study of beta chain features in type 1 diabetes. Study-wide results and limits: TCRB CDR3s were moderately but significantly shorter in Type 1 diabetes patients in all four CD4+ subsets. A closer apparent resemblance between naive, central memory and Treg TCRB repertoires was seen in patients than in healthy donors.

Populations isolated by sorting all had purity greater than 95%. CDR3 length equals 13 residues. Germline CDR1 reads GTSNPN; CDR2 reads SVGIG (reference sequence). Trimming removed 8 bases at V and 0 bases at J, with 11 bases between. Of note for this clone: Its matching antigen is unknown.

TCRB transcripts that were expressed got sequenced, as all of the isolated RNA had been reverse transcribed. Measured with immunoSEQ multiplex PCR; TCRdb has only the in-frame clones, and not every one. The sample contains approximately 360,000 clones, over 9.5% of which appear only once. Source material: naive CD4+ T cells from blood. The chain has TRBV30 and TRBJ1-3; tentatively, D is TRBD1 (5 bases). This receptor was identified in a woman aged 18-30 years with type 1 diabetes. The DNA of the CDR3 is TGTGCCGGCGACAGCTTCTCTGGAAACACCATATATTTT. It specifies CAGDSFSGNTIYF.